Below, 24 T cell receptor beta chains from the same sample are listed, as sequenced in a study of Graves' ophthalmopathy and Graves' hyperthyroidism. RNA transcripts were the source from which TCR beta CDR3 regions were amplified. HTBI primers were used in a first-round RT-PCR, which preceded a second-round multiplex PCR. In TCRdb, the multiplex PCR reads were re-called with MiXCR into one record per CDR3 protein. The table lists about 740,000 distinct CDR3 sequences, roughly two fifths of them singletons. Sequenced: peripheral blood. The receptors come from an adult man with Graves' ophthalmopathy.

This clonotype turned up a few times. The chain recombines TRBV9 with TRBJ1-2; tentatively, D is TRBD1 (5 bases). CDR3 length equals 16 residues. V was trimmed by 0 bases and J by 2 bases, leaving 14 bases between them. Germline CDR1 is SGDLS and CDR2 is YYNGEE. CDR3 loop: CASSVARGNLNYGYTF. CDR3 nucleotides: TGTGCCAGCAGCGTAGCCCGGGGGAATCTAAACTATGGCTACACCTTC.

In its sample, this clonotype was seen a few times. The gene calls are TRBV7-9 and TRBJ2-5, with D perhaps matching TRBD2 (6 bases). Trimming took 1 base from V and 0 from J, leaving 9 bases between them. Germline V CDR1 and CDR2: SEHNR, FQNEAQ (reference sequence). The CDR3 has 15 residues. DNA for the CDR3: TGTGCCAGCAGCTTAGTTTGGGGGGACCAAGAGACCCAGTACTTC. Protein: CASSLVWGDQETQYF.

This clonotype was recorded a few times. CDR3 protein: CASRGLAGSSYEQYF. The CDR3 DNA reads as TGTGCCAGCAGGGGACTAGCGGGGAGCTCCTACGAGCAGTACTTC. The chain uses TRBV2 and TRBJ2-7; TRBD2 matches 13 bases. The CDR3 has 15 residues. Trimming cost V 6 bases and J 0 bases; bases outside gene matches: 2. Per the germline V gene, CDR1 is SNHLY and CDR2 is FYNNEI.

The chain combines TRBV25-1 with TRBJ1-2, with D possibly being TRBD1 (6 bases). The V end lost 5 bases, the J end lost 3 bases, and 19 bases lay between the germline ends. Germline V lookup: CDR1 MGHDK, CDR2 SYGVNS. The CDR3 covers 16 residues. The CDR3: CASSLTAGRGYYGYTF. The CDR3 region has the DNA TGTGCCAGCAGTTTAACCGCGGGAAGGGGGTACTATGGCTACACCTTC.

There are many counts of this clonotype. The chain combines TRBV15 with TRBJ2-6; the match to TRBD1 covers 8 bases. In germline, CDR1 is LNHNV, CDR2 YYDKDF (reference sequence). Germline trimming cut 6 bases from V and 3 bases from J; bases unmatched to any gene: 7. The CDR3 covers 16 residues. CDR3 sequence: CATRGTGSLGANVLTF. Written as DNA, the CDR3 is TGTGCCACCAGGGGGACAGGCTCTCTTGGGGCCAACGTCCTGACTTTC.

This clonotype was observed a few times. The genes are TRBV20-1 and TRBJ1-3, with TRBD1 matching over 9 bases. This CDR3 has 15 amino acids. V shed 1 base and J 4 bases; nucleotides not matched to a gene: 5. Germline assignment: CDR1 DFQATT and CDR2 SNEGSKA (reference sequence). The CDR3 reads CSARAGTGNGNTIYF. The DNA of the CDR3 is TGCAGTGCTAGAGCTGGGACAGGGAACGGAAACACCATATATTTT.

The chain uses TRBV2 and TRBJ1-5; maybe TRBD1 (5 bases). Germline loops: CDR1 SNHLY, CDR2 FYNNEI. Trimming stripped 6 bases from V and 1 base from J, with 13 bases between. The CDR3 is 15 amino acids. The CDR3 region is CASSRGAVSNQPQHF. The CDR3 coding sequence is TGTGCCAGCAGCCGAGGGGCAGTCAGCAATCAGCCCCAGCATTTT.

The chain joins TRBV7-9 to TRBJ2-5; 11 bases align to TRBD1. The CDR3 spans 16 residues. The ends lost 5 bases at V and 4 bases at J; junction bases unmatched: 9. CDR1 and CDR2 (germline): SEHNR, FQNEAQ (reference sequence). CDR3 bases: TGTGCCAGCAGCCAGACCGGGACAGGGGGTCTAGAGACCCAGTACTTC. Protein sequence: CASSQTGTGGLETQYF. Drawing the rest from reference TRBV7-9 and TRBJ2-5, the complete variable domain is DTGVSQNPRHKITKRGQNVTFRCDPISEHNRLYWYRQTLGQGPEFLTYFQNEAQLEKSRLLSDRFSAERPKGSFSTLEIQRTEQGDSAMYLCASSQTGTGGLETQYFGPGTRLLVL.

As regards this clonotype: One junction end does not reproduce the germline sequence, and a read error may be involved. The chain joins TRBV24-1 to TRBJ2-7; TRBD2 matches at 10 bases. The length of the CDR3 is 16 residues. Germline V gene data show CDR1 as KGHDR and CDR2 as SFDVKD. CDR3 sequence (DNA): TGTGCCAGCAGTTCCCGACTAGCGGGTAATTCGTACGAGCAGTACTTC. It is translated as CASSSRLAGNSYEQYF.

This clonotype was seen many times. V and J are TRBV10-3 and TRBJ2-7; D not resolved. Trimming removed 7 bases at V and 4 bases at J, with 14 bases between. From germline, CDR1 is ENHRY and CDR2 SYGVKD. This CDR3 is 13 amino acids long. The CDR3 DNA reads as TGTGCCATCACCAACCTGAAGGGTTACGAGCAGTACTTC. This codes for CAITNLKGYEQYF.

This chain's CDR3 is CASSKGLDRGQPQHF. CDR3 nucleotide sequence: TGTGCCAGCAGCAAAGGACTAGACCGGGGTCAGCCCCAGCATTTT. The genes are TRBV11-2 and TRBJ1-5; D ambiguous. The CDR3 is 15 amino acids. Germline V lookup: CDR1 SGHAT, CDR2 FQNNGV. V dropped 5 bases and J dropped 6 bases, with 17 bases sitting between them.

Only a few counts were recorded for this clonotype. The V and J genes are TRBV20-1 and TRBJ1-4, with D possibly being TRBD1 (5 bases). V was trimmed by 5 bases and J by 7 bases, leaving 20 bases between them. Germline loops: CDR1 DFQATT, CDR2 SNEGSKA (reference sequence). This CDR3 is 15 amino acids long. The CDR3 DNA follows: TGCAGTGCTGAAGACCACACGCAAAGGGGTGAAAAACTGTTTTTT. It codes for CSAEDHTQRGEKLFF.

This clonotype was picked up many times. CDR3 sequence reads: CSGARYTGELFF. The DNA for the CDR3 is TGCAGCGGAGCCCGTTACACCGGGGAGCTGTTTTTT. This chain connects TRBV29-1 to TRBJ2-2; D is unclear. The V gene's germline CDR1 is SQVTM and CDR2 ANQGSEA. This CDR3 comprises 12 residues. V was pared by 7 bases and J by 3 bases, with 9 bases between.

A few counts support this clonotype. The chain has TRBV9 and TRBJ2-5; TRBD2 agrees at 14 bases. This CDR3 spans 16 amino acids. Germline CDR1 is SGDLS and CDR2 is YYNGEE. After removal of 3 bases from V and 4 bases from J, the junction contained 5 bases not matched to a gene. CDR3 nucleotide sequence: TGTGCCAGCAGCGCGGGGGGACTAGCGGGAGTAGAGACCCAGTACTTC. Translation gives CASSAGGLAGVETQYF.

As regards this clonotype: With a much larger clone just one base away, this may be a read error. This CDR3 is missing its conserved last phenylalanine or tryptophan, likely due to a read error. This chain links TRBV2 with TRBJ1-2; no firm D call. Germline V CDR1 and CDR2: SNHLY, FYNNEI. The CDR3 consists of 12 residues. V dropped 7 bases and J dropped 7 bases, with 13 bases sitting between them. CDR3: CASTLSLSGYTS. The DNA of the CDR3 is TGTGCCAGCACCCTGAGCCTGAGTGGCTACACCTCC.

For this clonotype: At one end, the junction sequence differs from germline, possibly due to a read error. This chain uses TRBV10-3 with TRBJ1-4; possibly TRBD1 for D (5 bases). CDR1 ENHRY and CDR2 SYGVKD come from the germline V gene. The CDR3 consists of 16 residues. The CDR3 here is CASSEPSGGANEKLFF. CDR3 DNA sequence: TGTGCCAGCAGTGAACCGAGCGGGGGGGCTAATGAAAAACTGTTTTTT.

Ten or more counts support this clonotype. The chain uses TRBV19 and TRBJ1-1; a possible D gene is TRBD1 (5 bases). V was clipped by 6 bases and J by 11 bases, with 16 bases between them. This CDR3 is built from 12 residues. Germline loops: CDR1 LNHDA, CDR2 SQIVND (reference sequence). This CDR3 reads CASSPWGVAAFF. Here the CDR3 DNA reads TGTGCCAGTAGCCCCTGGGGGGTCGCCGCTTTCTTT.

As to this clonotype: Possible read error: a much larger clone is one base away. The genes are TRBV9 and TRBJ1-6; 10 bases map to TRBD1. With 3 bases clipped from V and 10 bases from J, the junction kept 4 bases outside the gene matches. The CDR3 loop spans 14 amino acids. Germline CDR1 and CDR2: SGDLS and YYNGEE. The CDR3 protein is CASSGQGAWSPLHF. CDR3 nucleotide sequence: TGTGCCAGCAGCGGACAGGGGGCATGGTCACCCCTCCACTTT.

In the case of this clonotype: An end of the junction does not agree with germline; a read error may underlie this. This sequence joins TRBV20-1 and TRBJ2-7; 8 bases line up with TRBD1. Looked up from germline, CDR1 is DFQATT and CDR2 is SNEGSKA (reference sequence). The CDR3 is 13 residues long. CDR3 nucleotide sequence: TGCAGTGCTGGAGACAGGGGCGACTACGAGCAGTACTTC. Protein sequence: CSAGDRGDYEQYF.

As regards this clonotype: The missing conserved phenylalanine or tryptophan at the end of this CDR3 makes a read error likely. It is unclear where the CDR3 begins or ends on the DNA, so no DNA is shown, and the CDR3 is as TCRdb lists it. The genes are TRBV5-1 and TRBJ1-2. The CDR3 extends over 10 residues, inclusive of both ends. The germline V gene has CDR1 SGHRS and CDR2 YFSETQ. The CDR3 loop is CASSLGESSY.

This clonotype was seen ten or more times. This chain connects TRBV29-1 to TRBJ2-7; D is ambiguous. The CDR3 contains 12 residues. The germline V gene has CDR1 SQVTM and CDR2 ANQGSEA. V lost 4 bases and J 0 bases, leaving 7 bases between the germline ends. The DNA of the CDR3 is TGCAGCGTTGCCGCTAGCTCCTACGAGCAGTACTTC. Amino acid sequence: CSVAASSYEQYF.

This chain links TRBV20-1 with TRBJ1-2; D perhaps matches TRBD1 (5 bases). V was cut by 4 bases and J by 8 bases, with 23 bases left in between. The CDR3 is 15 amino acids. Germline-derived CDR1 and CDR2 are DFQATT and SNEGSKA (reference sequence). CDR3 coding DNA: TGCAGTGCTACCCCCCCGTGGGGACTCAGGTGGGGCTACACCTTC. It is translated as CSATPPWGLRWGYTF.

In regard to this clonotype: One end of the junction fails to match germline, which may point to a read error. The chain employs TRBV11-2 and TRBJ2-5, with D possibly being TRBD2 (6 bases). CDR3 length: 11 residues. In germline, CDR1 is SGHAT, CDR2 FQNNGV. The CDR3 coding sequence is TGTGCCAACAGCCGGGGGTGGGATCAGTACTTC. It codes for CANSRGWDQYF.

This clonotype was detected ten times or more. The chain's CDR3 is CASSIRQDQPQHF. The CDR3 DNA follows: TGTGCCAGTAGTATTAGGCAGGATCAGCCCCAGCATTTT. This rearrangement joins TRBV19 to TRBJ1-5; D call uncertain. Looked up from germline, CDR1 is LNHDA and CDR2 is SQIVND (reference sequence). V lost 3 bases and J lost 5, with 8 bases in between. This CDR3 region has 13 residues.